This T cell receptor (beta chain) is from a study of blood T cell repertoires in COVID-19. Turning to the study itself: The United States, Italy and Spain provided the acute and convalescent COVID-19 samples. Sources were T cells, B-cell-depleted T cells, or PBMCs; the material itself was cDNA or gDNA.

Per the original data handling: Estimation of nucleated cell counts was performed using reference gene primer amplification. Repertoires were generated with immunoSEQ multiplex PCR, while TCRdb's copy carries only in-frame clones and drops some. The DNA gave D and trimming, while V, J and clone size come from that table. Here the sample spans 97,000 or so clones, 91% being singletons. J was trimmed by 4 bases and V by 4 bases; bases with no gene match: 4. Per germline, CDR1 SQVTM and CDR2 ANQGSEA. The CDR3 loop spans 14 amino acids. The clonotype originates from a man aged 18 to 35 with acute or convalescent COVID-19. Sequencing was performed on peripheral blood. The rearrangement joins TRBV29-1 to TRBJ2-3, with 11 positions matching TRBD2. The CDR3 DNA follows: TGCAGCGTTGGGGTTAGCGGGGGGGCAGATACGCAGTATTTT. Protein sequence: CSVGVSGGADTQYF.